A single sample is the source of the 20 T cell receptor beta chains below, sequenced in a study of T cells in Graves' hyperthyroidism and ophthalmopathy. TCR beta CDR3 regions were amplified from RNA transcripts. TCR CDR3 regions were first amplified by RT-PCR with HTBI primers. TCRdb itself ran the multiplex PCR reads through MiXCR, one entry per CDR3 protein. The table includes roughly 98,000 distinct CDR3 sequences, roughly 40% detected once. Sequenced sample: peripheral blood or thyroid tissue (not recorded which). Receptors were obtained from a woman between 25 and 40 years old with Graves' hyperthyroidism.

This clonotype occurred many times. The chain has TRBV20-1 and TRBJ1-2; D is possibly TRBD1 (6 bases). Per germline, CDR1 DFQATT and CDR2 SNEGSKA (reference sequence). Trimming left V 3 bases short and J 1 base short, with 18 bases between. The CDR3 is made up of 16 amino acids. The CDR3 reads CSASTQGALNNYGYTF. As DNA, the CDR3 is TGCAGTGCTAGCACACAGGGAGCCCTTAATAACTATGGCTACACCTTC.

There are many counts of this clonotype. The rearrangement joins TRBV4-1 to TRBJ1-1; a weak D match, TRBD1 (6 bases). The CDR3 contains 16 residues. The germline CDR1 and CDR2 sequences are MGHRA and YSYEKL. The V gene lost 4 bases and the J gene lost 0 bases, with 15 bases spanning the gap. In nucleotides, the CDR3 is TGCGCCAGCAGCCCCAGAGGACAGCTTATGAACACTGAAGCTTTCTTT. Amino acid sequence: CASSPRGQLMNTEAFF.

This chain links TRBV7-8 with TRBJ1-2; 10 nucleotides align to TRBD1. The CDR3 sequence is 17 residues long. With V trimmed by 5 bases and J by 0 bases, 9 bases remained unmatched. The germline V gene has CDR1 SGHVS and CDR2 FQNEAQ. The CDR3 DNA follows: TGTGCCAGCAGCCCCCTAGTGACAGGGGGCGCTAACTATGGCTACACCTTC. Translated: CASSPLVTGGANYGYTF.

V and J are TRBV10-3 and TRBJ1-5; D is ambiguous. Trimming pared 7 bases from V and 5 bases from J, leaving 12 bases between. The CDR3 is 13 amino acids. Germline CDR1 is ENHRY and CDR2 is SYGVKD. This chain's CDR3 is CAITPGEDQPQHF. In DNA form, the CDR3 reads TGTGCCATCACCCCTGGAGAGGATCAGCCCCAGCATTTT.

This clonotype was picked up many times. This chain links TRBV28 with TRBJ2-5; 9 bases fit TRBD1. After removal of 8 bases from V and 4 bases from J, the junction contained 5 bases not matched to a gene. This CDR3 has 13 amino acids. Germline V gene sequence: CDR1 MDHEN, CDR2 SYDVKM. CDR3 DNA: TGTGCCAGCTTGGGACAGGGAGCAGAGACCCAGTACTTC. Protein product: CASLGQGAETQYF.

Many counts were recorded for this clonotype. V usage is TRBV28 and J usage is TRBJ1-6; D ambiguous. The V end was cut by 6 bases, the J end by 9 bases, with 12 bases between. This CDR3 has 13 residues. Germline assignment: CDR1 MDHEN and CDR2 SYDVKM. The CDR3 reads CASSTINFSPLHF. Here the CDR3 DNA reads TGTGCCAGCAGCACTATTAACTTTTCACCCCTCCACTTT.

The chain has TRBV4-1 and TRBJ1-1; the match to TRBD1 covers 8 bases. Germline-derived CDR1 and CDR2 are MGHRA and YSYEKL. CDR3 length equals 16 residues. J gave up 5 bases and V 1 base, and 9 bases lay outside the gene matches. The CDR3 is CASSQGGQGARTEAFF. The CDR3 coding sequence is TGCGCCAGCAGCCAAGGGGGGCAGGGGGCGCGTACTGAAGCTTTCTTT.

This chain uses TRBV7-3 with TRBJ2-7; 12 bases fit TRBD2. Germline values: CDR1 SGHTA, CDR2 FQGTGA. Losses at the gene ends were 5 bases for V and 2 bases for J; bases not matched to a gene: 13. The CDR3 loop spans 18 amino acids. The CDR3 sequence: CASSAQAGSSGRAYEQYF. DNA of the CDR3: TGTGCCAGCAGCGCCCAAGCCGGGTCTAGCGGGAGGGCCTACGAGCAGTACTTC.

Regarding this clonotype: A read error is possible here, since a much larger clone lies one base away. This chain uses TRBV5-6 with TRBJ1-4, with TRBD1 identical over 7 bases. The V segment lost 7 bases and the J segment 8 bases; nucleotides outside the gene matches: 14. The germline gives CDR1 SGHDT, CDR2 YYEEEE. This CDR3 region has 15 residues. The CDR3 coding sequence is TGTGCCAGCGGAACGGCCCGGGGCAGGGGGGAAAAACTGTTTTTT. Translation gives CASGTARGRGEKLFF.

This clonotype was observed many times. The rearrangement links TRBV12-3 or TRBV12-4 to TRBJ1-1; D may be TRBD1 (5 bases). The CDR3 runs 12 residues. V lost 7 bases and J lost 11, with 17 bases in between. The CDR3 sequence: CASNFGEGRAFF. The CDR3 DNA sequence: TGTGCCAGCAACTTTGGGGAGGGGCGGGCTTTCTTT.

The table lists this clonotype with a count of one. At one boundary the junction diverges from the germline segment, which might be a read error. The chain uses TRBV15 and TRBJ2-2; possibly TRBD2 for D (5 bases). This CDR3 is 15 amino acids long. Germline CDR1 reads LNHNV; CDR2 reads YYDKDF (reference sequence). The CDR3 region has the DNA TGTGCCACCAGGGGCGGCTTCCGGTACACCGGGGAGCCGTTTTTT. It codes for CATRGGFRYTGEPFF. Full variable domain (rest looked up from reference TRBV15 and TRBJ2-2): DAMVIQNPRYQVTQFGKPVTLSCSQTLNHNVMYWYQQKSSQAPKLLFHYYDKDFNNEADTPDNFQSRRPNTSFCFLDIRSPGLGDTAMYLCATRGGFRYTGEPFFGEGSRLTVL.

This clonotype was found many times. This chain joins TRBV12-3 or TRBV12-4 and TRBJ2-7; D could derive from TRBD1 or TRBD2 (5 bases each). V lost 1 base to trimming and J lost 5 bases, with 12 bases between them. CDR3 size: 14 residues. The CDR3 DNA reads TGTGCCAGCAGTTTAGGGGACGGGCTCGACGAGCAGTACTTC. Protein product: CASSLGDGLDEQYF.

V is TRBV7-9 and J is TRBJ2-5, with D possibly being TRBD2 (7 bases). The CDR3 contains 17 residues. Germline CDR1 is SEHNR and CDR2 is FQNEAQ (reference sequence). V was shortened by 4 bases and J by 5 bases, with 23 bases between the two germline ends. This CDR3 reads CASSSPGAGAEWETQYF. CDR3 DNA sequence: TGTGCCAGCAGCTCCCCGGGGGCGGGAGCGGAGTGGGAGACCCAGTACTTC.

This clonotype was recorded many times. J is TRBJ2-3 and V is TRBV7-9; TRBD1 or TRBD2 may be the D gene (5 bases each). The CDR3 spans 13 residues. Germline assignment: CDR1 SEHNR and CDR2 FQNEAQ (reference sequence). V was clipped by 6 bases and J by 4 bases, with 11 bases between them. The CDR3 spells CASSREGPDTQYF. In nucleotides, the CDR3 is TGTGCCAGCAGTAGAGAGGGGCCAGATACGCAGTATTTT.

This clonotype counts as medium-sized (0.01 to 0.1%). The chain joins TRBV9 to TRBJ1-6, with D hard to call. Per germline, CDR1 SGDLS and CDR2 YYNGEE. The CDR3 runs 15 residues. V lost 0 bases and J 0 bases, leaving 4 bases between the germline ends. This CDR3 is CASSVGGSYNSPLHF. The CDR3, as DNA: TGTGCCAGCAGCGTAGGTGGCTCCTATAATTCACCCCTCCACTTT.

This clonotype came up a few times. The rearrangement joins TRBV24-1 to TRBJ1-1; 8 bases are shared with TRBD1. This CDR3 comprises 14 residues. Germline V gives CDR1 KGHDR, CDR2 SFDVKD. V lost 4 bases, J lost 11 bases, and 11 bases stayed unmatched. This chain's CDR3 is CATSEAGTGLGAFF. CDR3 coding DNA: TGTGCCACCAGTGAGGCCGGGACAGGCCTTGGGGCTTTCTTT.

To note about this clonotype: A much larger clone is a single base away; this may be a read error. This chain joins TRBV6-1 and TRBJ2-5; D is uncertain. V dropped 2 bases and J dropped 5 bases, with 12 bases sitting between them. The CDR3 loop spans 14 amino acids. Germline V gene data show CDR1 as MNHNS and CDR2 as SASEGT. The CDR3 sequence: CASSESPFRETQYF. DNA of the CDR3: TGTGCCAGCAGTGAAAGCCCCTTTAGGGAGACCCAGTACTTC.

This clonotype was seen at least ten times. V usage is TRBV10-1 and J usage is TRBJ2-5; D call uncertain. Germline V gene data show CDR1 as WNHNN and CDR2 as SYGVQD (reference sequence). The V end lost 5 bases, the J end lost 5 bases, and 12 bases lay between the germline ends. This CDR3 region has 13 residues. CDR3 coding DNA: TGCGCCAGCAGTAAGCAAAGGCAGGAGACCCAGTACTTC. Translated: CASSKQRQETQYF.

The CDR3 sequence: CASSIGTGTNQPQHF. DNA for the CDR3: TGTGCCAGCAGCATTGGGACAGGTACGAATCAGCCCCAGCATTTT. The chain joins TRBV7-9 to TRBJ1-5, with 8 bases identical to TRBD1. This CDR3 is 15 amino acids long. In germline, CDR1 is SEHNR, CDR2 FQNEAQ (reference sequence). The V segment lost 5 bases and the J segment 4 bases; nucleotides outside the gene matches: 7.

In the case of this clonotype: A much bigger clone sits one base away, suggesting this may be a read error. The genes are TRBV9 and TRBJ2-3; D gene unclear. The germline V gene has CDR1 SGDLS and CDR2 YYNGEE. The CDR3 is 10 residues long. V was pared by 0 bases and J by 9 bases, with 2 bases between. The CDR3 region has the DNA TGTGCCAGCAGCGTAGCAACGCAGTATTTT. It translates to CASSVATQYF.